Following are 21 T cell receptor beta chains from one sample sequenced in a study of blood T cell repertoires in COVID-19. Repertoires were generated with immunoSEQ multiplex PCR, while TCRdb's copy carries only in-frame clones and drops some. Of fewer than 400,000 clones listed, 80% to 90% are singletons. Sequencing used PBMCs or T cells enriched from blood (not recorded which). These receptors were obtained from a young man who had recovered from COVID-19.

The rearrangement joins TRBV4-1 to TRBJ1-5; D possibly corresponds to TRBD1 (6 bases). The V gene's germline CDR1 is MGHRA and CDR2 YSYEKL. V lost 2 bases and J lost 5, with 13 bases in between. The CDR3 consists of 15 residues. The CDR3: CASSQHGGRDQPQHF. CDR3 sequence (DNA): TGCGCCAGCAGCCAACATGGGGGCAGGGATCAGCCCCAGCATTTT.

The rearrangement uses TRBV28 and TRBJ2-1; TRBD1 is a possible D gene (6 bases). The germline gives CDR1 MDHEN, CDR2 SYDVKM. The length of the CDR3 is 17 residues. V gave up 5 bases and J gave up 4 bases, with 21 bases separating them. The CDR3 here is CASSLQFRDTSYNEQFF. The DNA for the CDR3 is TGTGCCAGCAGTCTTCAATTCCGGGACACATCTTACAATGAGCAGTTCTTC.

The chain combines TRBV30 with TRBJ2-5, with D perhaps TRBD2 (6 bases). The V gene's germline CDR1 is GTSNPN and CDR2 SVGIG (reference sequence). This CDR3 has 13 amino acids. Trimming left V 1 base short and J 6 bases short, with 12 bases between. CDR3 nucleotides: TGTGCCTGGAGTGACGGGGCGGGAAAGACCCAGTACTTC. Its protein product is CAWSDGAGKTQYF.

This rearrangement joins TRBV11-2 to TRBJ2-5, with D possibly matching TRBD1 (6 bases). The CDR3 loop spans 15 amino acids. Trimming took 1 base from V and 3 from J, leaving 12 bases between them. Germline CDR1 is SGHAT and CDR2 is FQNNGV. CDR3 sequence (DNA): TGTGCCAGCAGCTTAGGGACAGTTTTAAAAGAGACCCAGTACTTC. Its protein is CASSLGTVLKETQYF.

A few counts support this clone. The chain employs TRBV2 and TRBJ2-7; D remains ambiguous. CDR3 length: 14 residues. V dropped 6 bases and J dropped 0 bases, with 12 bases sitting between them. In germline, CDR1 is SNHLY, CDR2 FYNNEI. This CDR3 is CASSVHESSYEQYF. For the CDR3, the DNA is TGTGCCAGCAGCGTTCATGAGAGCTCCTACGAGCAGTACTTC. Together with reference TRBV2 and TRBJ2-7, the CDR3 gives the full variable domain: EPEVTQTPSHQVTQMGQEVILRCVPISNHLYFYWYRQILGQKVEFLVSFYNNEISEKSEIFDDQFSVERPDGSNFTLKIRSTKLEDSAMYFCASSVHESSYEQYFGPGTRLTVT.

The rearrangement links TRBV11-2 to TRBJ1-2; D remains unclear. This CDR3 comprises 14 residues. Trimming shortened V by 1 base and J by 0 bases, and 6 bases separated the two germline ends. CDR1 SGHAT and CDR2 FQNNGV come from the germline V gene. CDR3 loop: CASSLGSANYGYTF. For the CDR3, the DNA is TGTGCCAGCAGCTTAGGCAGCGCTAACTATGGCTACACCTTC.

The V call is TRBV18, the J call TRBJ2-5; perhaps TRBD2 as D (5 bases). The length of the CDR3 is 14 residues. CDR1 is KGHSH, CDR2 LQKENI, per germline. Trimming cost V 3 bases and J 2 bases, with 10 bases left between them. The CDR3 sequence is CASSPTGVQETQYF. CDR3 sequence (DNA): TGTGCCAGCTCACCCACCGGGGTTCAAGAGACCCAGTACTTC.

The chain recombines TRBV5-1 with TRBJ2-5; 13 bases are shared with TRBD2. Germline CDR1 reads SGHRS; CDR2 reads YFSETQ. The CDR3 extends over 16 amino acids. V shed 3 bases, J shed 2 bases, and the junction held 4 bases outside the gene matches. CDR3 in DNA: TGCGCCAGCAGCTCCGGGACTAGCGGGGTGCAAGAGACCCAGTACTTC. This encodes CASSSGTSGVQETQYF.

The rearrangement links TRBV7-9 to TRBJ2-4; D not resolved. Per the germline V gene, CDR1 is SEHNR and CDR2 is FQNEAQ (reference sequence). The CDR3 totals 13 residues. Deletions cut 5 bases from V and 3 bases from J, with 8 bases between. CDR3 coding DNA: TGTGCCAGCAGCCCTAACGACAAAAACATTCAGTACTTC. It codes for CASSPNDKNIQYF. Combining the CDR3 with reference TRBV7-9 and TRBJ2-4 gives the whole variable domain DTGVSQNPRHKITKRGQNVTFRCDPISEHNRLYWYRQTLGQGPEFLTYFQNEAQLEKSRLLSDRFSAERPKGSFSTLEIQRTEQGDSAMYLCASSPNDKNIQYFGAGTRLSVL.

V is TRBV10-3 and J is TRBJ1-1, with D tentatively TRBD1 (5 bases). V lost 7 bases to trimming and J lost 0 bases, with 12 bases between them. CDR3 length: 14 amino acids. CDR1 is ENHRY and CDR2 is SYGVKD in the germline V gene. The CDR3 protein is CAITQGEMNTEAFF. The CDR3 nucleotides are TGTGCCATCACCCAGGGCGAGATGAACACTGAAGCTTTCTTT.

The count of this clone is one. The DNA of the CDR3 is TGTGCCAGCAGCTTAGTTCTAGACAGGACCCAAGAGACCCAGTACTTC. This translates into CASSLVLDRTQETQYF. The chain links TRBV7-9 to TRBJ2-5, with D possibly being TRBD1 (6 bases). The V and J ends lost 1 base and 1 base respectively, with 13 bases between them. CDR1 is SEHNR and CDR2 is FQNEAQ in the germline V gene (reference sequence). The CDR3 spans 16 residues.

J is TRBJ1-5 and V is TRBV7-9; 8 nucleotides line up with TRBD1. The CDR3 covers 15 residues. Trimming removed 4 bases from V and 0 bases from J; junction bases left unmatched: 2. In germline, CDR1 is SEHNR, CDR2 FQNEAQ (reference sequence). The CDR3 coding sequence is TGTGCCAGCAGCTACGGACAGGGTAGCAATCAGCCCCAGCATTTT. Its translation is CASSYGQGSNQPQHF.

This chain connects TRBV5-4 to TRBJ2-3; tentative D call: TRBD1 (6 bases). CDR3 length: 14 amino acids. The germline V gene encodes CDR1 SGHNT and CDR2 YYREEE (reference sequence). V was pared by 0 bases and J by 5 bases, with 10 bases between. In DNA form, the CDR3 reads TGTGCCAGCAGCTTGGCAGGGGCACAAGATACGCAGTATTTT. This gives the protein CASSLAGAQDTQYF.

This clone turned up a few times. The genes are TRBV19 and TRBJ1-3; 7 bases fit TRBD1. CDR1 and CDR2 (germline): LNHDA, SQIVND (reference sequence). Unmatched junction bases numbered 9, after V lost 10 bases and J lost 0 bases. CDR3 length: 15 amino acids. The CDR3 loop is CATAQGIGSGNTIYF. The CDR3 DNA reads as TGTGCCACCGCACAGGGGATAGGCTCTGGAAACACCATATATTTT.

The chain has TRBV28 and TRBJ2-1, with D possibly TRBD2 on 5 matching bases. The germline V gene has CDR1 MDHEN and CDR2 SYDVKM. V lost 0 bases, J lost 7 bases, and 10 bases lay in between. CDR3 length: 14 amino acids. The CDR3 nucleotides read TGTGCCAGCAGTTTATGGGGAGCGCAAAATGAGCAGTTCTTC. Encoded protein: CASSLWGAQNEQFF.

This clone was recorded only once. The chain couples TRBV4-1 to TRBJ1-1; a possible D gene is TRBD1 (5 bases). Trimming cost V 3 bases and J 1 base, with 12 bases left between them. The CDR3 length is 15 residues. Germline loops: CDR1 MGHRA, CDR2 YSYEKL. In nucleotides, the CDR3 is TGCGCCAGCAGCCAGAAAAAAGACAGGAACACTGAAGCTTTCTTT. It codes for CASSQKKDRNTEAFF.

The J gene is TRBJ2-7, the V gene TRBV28; weak D call: TRBD1 (5 bases). From germline, CDR1 is MDHEN and CDR2 SYDVKM. This CDR3 is 13 amino acids long. Trimming stripped 3 bases from V and 6 bases from J, with 12 bases between. This CDR3 reads CASSFSRVSEQYF. CDR3 DNA sequence: TGTGCCAGCAGTTTTAGCAGGGTAAGCGAGCAGTACTTC.

The chain uses TRBV7-9 and TRBJ2-5; the match to TRBD1 covers 7 bases. Germline V CDR1 and CDR2: SEHNR, FQNEAQ (reference sequence). J was trimmed by 5 bases and V by 5 bases; bases with no gene match: 11. The CDR3 loop spans 15 amino acids. CDR3 region: CASSDSTGQVETQYF. CDR3 sequence (DNA): TGTGCCAGCAGCGACTCGACAGGGCAAGTTGAGACCCAGTACTTC.

The CDR3 protein is CASTPGQYTGELFF. The CDR3 DNA is TGTGCCAGCACCCCGGGACAGTACACCGGGGAGCTGTTTTTT. The chain combines TRBV6-5 with TRBJ2-2; TRBD1 matches at 7 bases. Germline lookup yields CDR1 MNHEY and CDR2 SVGAGI. The CDR3 extends over 14 amino acids. J gave up 3 bases and V 7 bases, and 5 bases lay outside the gene matches.

About this clone itself: Distinct nucleotide sequences in the sample also encode this CDR3. J is TRBJ1-6 and V is TRBV5-1; 9 bases match TRBD1. The CDR3 has 15 amino acids. The V segment lost 1 base and the J segment 9 bases; nucleotides outside the gene matches: 5. Germline V lookup: CDR1 SGHRS, CDR2 YFSETQ. This chain's CDR3 is CASSLKGQGASPLHF. The CDR3 coding sequence is TGCGCCAGCAGCTTGAAGGGACAGGGTGCTTCACCCCTCCACTTT.

The CDR3: CASSLERGGQETQYF. The DNA of the CDR3 is TGTGCCAGCAGCTTAGAGCGGGGGGGACAAGAGACCCAGTACTTC. V usage is TRBV7-9 and J usage is TRBJ2-5, with TRBD2 matching over 10 bases. The J segment lost 2 bases and the V segment lost 1 base, leaving 1 base of the junction unmatched. Germline V gene data show CDR1 as SEHNR and CDR2 as FQNEAQ (reference sequence). The CDR3 spans 15 residues.